The T cell receptor (beta chain) under discussion was sequenced for a study of cytomegalovirus exposure and HLA in healthy donors. In the study overall: Within the Caucasian-associated ancestry cluster were under 85% of the approximately 400 genotyped donors. Study results and limitations: Among TCR sequences, most were rare, though some public TCRs appeared in many donors. Links to common viral pathogens appeared, in a later analysis, for several of the most significant clusters.

60 Vbeta and 13 Jbeta primers were used in PCR. Generated by immunoSEQ multiplex PCR, the TCRdb table keeps only in-frame clones and is missing some. The repertoire has roughly 67,000 clones, around 75% of them found once; the top ten carry 7.8%. About this clone: The antigen remains unidentified. One end of the junction fails to match germline, which may point to a read error.

The germline gives CDR1 SEHNR, CDR2 FQNEAQ (reference sequence). The CDR3 totals 15 residues. V is TRBV7-9 and J is TRBJ2-5, with 10 bases identical to TRBD2. This TCR was sampled from a man in his sixties in good health and CMV-seropositive. Sequencing was done on a sample of PBMCs. The CDR3 loop is CASSERTSGQGTQYF. The CDR3 nucleotides are TGTGCCAGCAGCGAACGGACTAGCGGCCAAGGGACCCAGTACTTC.